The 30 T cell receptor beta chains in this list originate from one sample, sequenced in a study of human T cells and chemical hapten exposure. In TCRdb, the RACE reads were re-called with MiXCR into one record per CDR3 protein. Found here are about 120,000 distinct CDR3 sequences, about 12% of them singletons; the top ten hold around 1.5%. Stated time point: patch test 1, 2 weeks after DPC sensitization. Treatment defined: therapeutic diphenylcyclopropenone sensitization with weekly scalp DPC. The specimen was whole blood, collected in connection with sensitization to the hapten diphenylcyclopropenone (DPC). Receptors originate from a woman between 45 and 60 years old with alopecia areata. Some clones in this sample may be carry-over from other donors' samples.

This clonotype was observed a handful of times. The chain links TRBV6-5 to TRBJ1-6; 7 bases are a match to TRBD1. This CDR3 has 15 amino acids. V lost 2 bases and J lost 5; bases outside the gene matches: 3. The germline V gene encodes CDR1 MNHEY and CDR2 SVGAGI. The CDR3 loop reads CASSYGGQHNSPLHF. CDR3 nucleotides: TGTGCCAGCAGTTACGGGGGACAGCATAATTCACCCCTCCACTTT.

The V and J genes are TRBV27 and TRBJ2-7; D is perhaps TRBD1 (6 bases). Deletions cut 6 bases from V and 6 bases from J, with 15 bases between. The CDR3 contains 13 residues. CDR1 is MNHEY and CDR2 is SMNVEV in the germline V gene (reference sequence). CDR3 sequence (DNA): TGTGCCAGCAGCAGGGACACCATAGCCGAGCAGTACTTC. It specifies CASSRDTIAEQYF.

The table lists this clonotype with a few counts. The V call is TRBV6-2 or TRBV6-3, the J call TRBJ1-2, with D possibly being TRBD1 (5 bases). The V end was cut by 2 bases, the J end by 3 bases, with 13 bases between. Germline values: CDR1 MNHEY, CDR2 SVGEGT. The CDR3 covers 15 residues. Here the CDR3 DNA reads TGTGCCAGCAGTTACCCGACAGACTCCTACTATGGCTACACCTTC. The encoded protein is CASSYPTDSYYGYTF.

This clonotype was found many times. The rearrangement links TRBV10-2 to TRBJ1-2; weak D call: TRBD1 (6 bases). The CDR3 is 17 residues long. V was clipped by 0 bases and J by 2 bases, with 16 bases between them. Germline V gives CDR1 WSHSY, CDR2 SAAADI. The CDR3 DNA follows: TGCGCCAGCAGTGAGTCGAAATGGGGGGCCCACAACTATGGCTACACCTTC. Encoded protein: CASSESKWGAHNYGYTF.

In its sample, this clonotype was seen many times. CDR3 in amino acids: CASSSAGDQPQHF. DNA of the CDR3: TGTGCCAGCAGCTCCGCAGGGGATCAGCCCCAGCATTTT. This chain connects TRBV7-9 to TRBJ1-5; TRBD1 might be the D (6 bases). Germline V lookup: CDR1 SEHNR, CDR2 FQNEAQ (reference sequence). The V and J ends lost 4 bases and 5 bases respectively, with 9 bases between them. CDR3 length equals 13 residues.

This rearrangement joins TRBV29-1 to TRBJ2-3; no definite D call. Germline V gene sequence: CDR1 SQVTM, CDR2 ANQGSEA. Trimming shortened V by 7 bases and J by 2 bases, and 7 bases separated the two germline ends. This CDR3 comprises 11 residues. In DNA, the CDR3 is TGCAGCGCCCGCTCCACAGATACGCAGTATTTT. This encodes CSARSTDTQYF.

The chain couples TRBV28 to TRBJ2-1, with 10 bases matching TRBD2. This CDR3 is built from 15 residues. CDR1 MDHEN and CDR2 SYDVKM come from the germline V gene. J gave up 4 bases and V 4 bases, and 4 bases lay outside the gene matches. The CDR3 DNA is TGTGCCAGCAGTTCAGCGGGGGGGTTTTACAATGAGCAGTTCTTC. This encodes CASSSAGGFYNEQFF.

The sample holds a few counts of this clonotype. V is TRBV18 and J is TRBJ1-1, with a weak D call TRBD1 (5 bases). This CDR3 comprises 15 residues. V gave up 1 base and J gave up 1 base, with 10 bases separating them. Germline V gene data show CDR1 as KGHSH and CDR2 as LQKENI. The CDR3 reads CASSPRGAQNTEAFF. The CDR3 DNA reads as TGTGCCAGCTCACCACGAGGGGCTCAGAACACTGAAGCTTTCTTT.

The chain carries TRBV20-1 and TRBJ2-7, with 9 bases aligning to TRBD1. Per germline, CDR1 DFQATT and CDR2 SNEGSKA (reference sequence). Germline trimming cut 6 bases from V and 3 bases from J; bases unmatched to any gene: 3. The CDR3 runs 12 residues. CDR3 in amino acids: CSAPDRGYEQYF. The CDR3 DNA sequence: TGCAGTGCCCCGGACAGGGGCTACGAGCAGTACTTC.

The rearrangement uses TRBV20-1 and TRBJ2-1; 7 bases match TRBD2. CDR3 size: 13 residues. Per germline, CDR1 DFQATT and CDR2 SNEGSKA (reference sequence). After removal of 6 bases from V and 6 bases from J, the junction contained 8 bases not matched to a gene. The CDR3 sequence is CSAAGRGLNEQFF. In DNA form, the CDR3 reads TGCAGTGCAGCGGGACGCGGACTCAATGAGCAGTTCTTC.

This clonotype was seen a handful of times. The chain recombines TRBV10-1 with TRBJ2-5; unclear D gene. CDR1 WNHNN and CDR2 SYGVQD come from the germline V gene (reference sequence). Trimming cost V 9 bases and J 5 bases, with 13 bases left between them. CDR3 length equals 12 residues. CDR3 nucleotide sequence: TGCGCCAGTCCCCCAATGCGCGAGACCCAGTACTTC. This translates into CASPPMRETQYF.

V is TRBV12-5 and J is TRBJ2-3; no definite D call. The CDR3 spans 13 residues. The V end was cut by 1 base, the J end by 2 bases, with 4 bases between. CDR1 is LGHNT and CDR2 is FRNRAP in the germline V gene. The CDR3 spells CASGLDSTDTQYF. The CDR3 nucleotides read TGTGCTAGTGGTTTGGACTCCACAGATACGCAGTATTTT.

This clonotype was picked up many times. CDR3 bases: TGTGCCAGCTCACCCGCCCCTAGCGGCAATGAGCAGTTCTTC. This encodes CASSPAPSGNEQFF. The V and J genes are TRBV18 and TRBJ2-1; 7 bases match TRBD2. With 3 bases clipped from V and 6 bases from J, the junction kept 5 bases outside the gene matches. The germline gives CDR1 KGHSH, CDR2 LQKENI. CDR3 length: 14 amino acids.

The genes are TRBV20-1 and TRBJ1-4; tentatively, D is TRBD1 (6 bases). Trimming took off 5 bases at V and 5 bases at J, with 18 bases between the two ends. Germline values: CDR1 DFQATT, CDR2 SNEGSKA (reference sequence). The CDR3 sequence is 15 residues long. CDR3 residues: CSAPYTARGNEKLFF. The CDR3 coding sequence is TGCAGTGCTCCGTACACGGCCAGGGGCAATGAAAAACTGTTTTTT.

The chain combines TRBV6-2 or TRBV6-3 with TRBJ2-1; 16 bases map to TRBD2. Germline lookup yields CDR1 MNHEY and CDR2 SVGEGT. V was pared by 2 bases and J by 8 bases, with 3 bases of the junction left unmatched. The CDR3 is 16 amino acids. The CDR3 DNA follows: TGTGCCAGCAGTTACGCCGGGACTAGCGGGAGGGATGAGCAGTTCTTC. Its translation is CASSYAGTSGRDEQFF.

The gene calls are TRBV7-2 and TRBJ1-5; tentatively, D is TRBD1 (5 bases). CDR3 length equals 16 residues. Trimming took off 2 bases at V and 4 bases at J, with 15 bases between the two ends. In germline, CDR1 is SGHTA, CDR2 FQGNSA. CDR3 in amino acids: CASSLFLAGQNQPQHF. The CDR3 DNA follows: TGTGCCAGCAGCTTATTTCTGGCAGGACAAAATCAGCCCCAGCATTTT.

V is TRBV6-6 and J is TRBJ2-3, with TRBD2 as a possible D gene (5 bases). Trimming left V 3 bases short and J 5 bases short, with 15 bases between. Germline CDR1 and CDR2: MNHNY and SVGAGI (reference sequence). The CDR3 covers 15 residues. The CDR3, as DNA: TGTGCCAGCAGTTATAACGGGGTCTGGGGAGATACGCAGTATTTT. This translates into CASSYNGVWGDTQYF.

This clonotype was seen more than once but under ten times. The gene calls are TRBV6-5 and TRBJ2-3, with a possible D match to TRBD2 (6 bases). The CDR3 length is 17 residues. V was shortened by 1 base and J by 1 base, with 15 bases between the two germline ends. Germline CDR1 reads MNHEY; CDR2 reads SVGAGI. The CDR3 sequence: CASSYLGVPGGTDTQYF. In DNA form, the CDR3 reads TGTGCCAGCAGTTACTTGGGCGTCCCGGGAGGCACAGATACGCAGTATTTT.

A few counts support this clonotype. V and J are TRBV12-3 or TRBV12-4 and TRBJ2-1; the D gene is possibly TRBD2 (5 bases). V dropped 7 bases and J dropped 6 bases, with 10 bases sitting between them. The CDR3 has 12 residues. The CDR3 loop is CASIGLGNEQFF. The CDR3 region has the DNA TGTGCCAGCATAGGACTTGGCAATGAGCAGTTCTTC.

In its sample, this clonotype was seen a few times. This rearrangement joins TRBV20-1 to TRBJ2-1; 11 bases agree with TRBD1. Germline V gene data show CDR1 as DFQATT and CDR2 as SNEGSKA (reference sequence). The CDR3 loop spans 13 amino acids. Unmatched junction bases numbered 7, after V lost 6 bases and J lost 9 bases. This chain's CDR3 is CSAGQGASGEQFF. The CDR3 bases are TGCAGTGCCGGACAGGGGGCGTCCGGTGAGCAGTTCTTC.

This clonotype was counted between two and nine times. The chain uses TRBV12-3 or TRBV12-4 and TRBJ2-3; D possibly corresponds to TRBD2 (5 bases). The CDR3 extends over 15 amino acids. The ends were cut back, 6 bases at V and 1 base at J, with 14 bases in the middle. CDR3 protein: CASSSLGARTDTQYF. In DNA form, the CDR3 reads TGTGCCAGCAGCTCCCTGGGAGCCCGCACAGATACGCAGTATTTT.

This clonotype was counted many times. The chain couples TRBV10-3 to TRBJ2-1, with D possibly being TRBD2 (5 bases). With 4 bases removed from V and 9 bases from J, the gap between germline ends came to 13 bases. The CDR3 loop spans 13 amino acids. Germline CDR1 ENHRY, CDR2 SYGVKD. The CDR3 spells CAISVSEVAEQFF. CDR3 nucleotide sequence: TGTGCCATCAGTGTATCGGAGGTGGCTGAGCAGTTCTTC.

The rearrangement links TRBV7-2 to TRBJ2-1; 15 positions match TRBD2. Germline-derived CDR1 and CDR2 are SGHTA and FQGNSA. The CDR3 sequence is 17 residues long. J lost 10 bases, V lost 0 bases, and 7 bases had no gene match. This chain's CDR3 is CASSLARTSGGAREQFF. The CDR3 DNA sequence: TGTGCCAGCAGCTTAGCCCGGACTAGCGGGGGGGCTAGAGAGCAGTTCTTC.

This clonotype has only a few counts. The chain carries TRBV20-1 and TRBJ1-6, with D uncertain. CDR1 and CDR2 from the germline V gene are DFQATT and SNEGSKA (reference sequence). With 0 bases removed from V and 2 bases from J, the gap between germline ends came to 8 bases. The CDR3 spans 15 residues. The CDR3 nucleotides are TGCAGTGCTAGAGATGAGAATACCTATAATTCACCCCTCCACTTT. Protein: CSARDENTYNSPLHF.

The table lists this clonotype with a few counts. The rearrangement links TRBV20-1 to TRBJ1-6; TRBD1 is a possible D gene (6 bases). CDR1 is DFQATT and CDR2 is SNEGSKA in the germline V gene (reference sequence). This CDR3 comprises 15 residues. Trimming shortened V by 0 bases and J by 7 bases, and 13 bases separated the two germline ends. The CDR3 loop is CSARDQTGSNSPLHF. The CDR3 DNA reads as TGCAGTGCTAGAGATCAAACAGGGTCCAATTCACCCCTCCACTTT.

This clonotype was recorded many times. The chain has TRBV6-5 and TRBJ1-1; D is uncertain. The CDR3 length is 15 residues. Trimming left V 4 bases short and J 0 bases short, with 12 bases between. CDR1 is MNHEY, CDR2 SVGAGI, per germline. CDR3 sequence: CASSFSVYLNTEAFF. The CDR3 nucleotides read TGTGCCAGCAGTTTTTCGGTATACTTGAACACTGAAGCTTTCTTT.

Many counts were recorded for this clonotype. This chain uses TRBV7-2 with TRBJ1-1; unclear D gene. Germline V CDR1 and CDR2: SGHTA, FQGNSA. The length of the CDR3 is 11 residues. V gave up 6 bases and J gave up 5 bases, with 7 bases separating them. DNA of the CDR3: TGTGCCAGCAGTTGGGTGACTGAAGCTTTCTTT. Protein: CASSWVTEAFF. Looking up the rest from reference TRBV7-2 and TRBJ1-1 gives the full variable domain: GAGVSQSPSNKVTEKGKDVELRCDPISGHTALYWYRQSLGQGLEFLIYFQGNSAPDKSGLPSDRFSAERTGGSVSTLTIQRTQQEDSAVYLCASSWVTEAFFGQGTRLTVV.

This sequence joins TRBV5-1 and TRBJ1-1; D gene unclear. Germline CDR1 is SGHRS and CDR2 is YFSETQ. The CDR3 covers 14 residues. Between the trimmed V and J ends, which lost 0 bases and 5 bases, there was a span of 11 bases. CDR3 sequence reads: CASSLAGRETEAFF. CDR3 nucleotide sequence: TGCGCCAGCAGCTTGGCGGGGAGGGAGACTGAAGCTTTCTTT.

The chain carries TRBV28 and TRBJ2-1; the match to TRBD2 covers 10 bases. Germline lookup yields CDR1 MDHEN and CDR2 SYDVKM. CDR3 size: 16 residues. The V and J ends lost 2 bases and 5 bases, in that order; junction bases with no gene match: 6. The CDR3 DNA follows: TGTGCCAGCAGTTTACCCACTAGCGGGGTCAACAATGAGCAGTTCTTC. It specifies CASSLPTSGVNNEQFF.

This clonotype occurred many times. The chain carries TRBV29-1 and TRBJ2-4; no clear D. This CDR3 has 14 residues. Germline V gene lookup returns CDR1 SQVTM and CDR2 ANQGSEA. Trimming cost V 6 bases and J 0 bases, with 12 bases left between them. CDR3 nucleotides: TGCAGCGTCGCCGAACATCTAGCCAAAAACATTCAGTACTTC. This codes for CSVAEHLAKNIQYF.